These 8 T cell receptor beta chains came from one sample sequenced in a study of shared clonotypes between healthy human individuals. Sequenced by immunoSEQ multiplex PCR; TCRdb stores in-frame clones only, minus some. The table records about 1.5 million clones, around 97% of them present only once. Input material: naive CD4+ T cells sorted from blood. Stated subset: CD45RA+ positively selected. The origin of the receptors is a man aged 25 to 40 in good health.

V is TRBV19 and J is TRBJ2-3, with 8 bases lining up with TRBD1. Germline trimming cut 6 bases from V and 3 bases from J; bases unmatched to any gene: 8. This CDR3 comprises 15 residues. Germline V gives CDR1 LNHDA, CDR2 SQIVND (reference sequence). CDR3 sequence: CASRKQGVGTDTQYF. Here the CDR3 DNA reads TGTGCCAGTAGGAAACAGGGGGTGGGGACAGATACGCAGTATTTT.

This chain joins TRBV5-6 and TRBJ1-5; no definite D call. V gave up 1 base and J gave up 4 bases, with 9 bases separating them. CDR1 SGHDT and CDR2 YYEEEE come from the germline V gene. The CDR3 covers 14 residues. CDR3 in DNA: TGTGCCAGCAGCTTGCCTGGGAAAAATCAGCCCCAGCATTTT. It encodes CASSLPGKNQPQHF.

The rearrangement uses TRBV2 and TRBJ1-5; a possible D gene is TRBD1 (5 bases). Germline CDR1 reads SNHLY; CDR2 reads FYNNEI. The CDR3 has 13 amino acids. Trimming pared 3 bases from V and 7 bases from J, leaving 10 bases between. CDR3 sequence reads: CASSDSEGQPQHF. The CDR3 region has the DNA TGTGCCAGCAGTGATTCGGAGGGGCAGCCCCAGCATTTT. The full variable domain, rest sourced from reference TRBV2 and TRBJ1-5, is EPEVTQTPSHQVTQMGQEVILRCVPISNHLYFYWYRQILGQKVEFLVSFYNNEISEKSEIFDDQFSVERPDGSNFTLKIRSTKLEDSAMYFCASSDSEGQPQHFGDGTRLSIL.

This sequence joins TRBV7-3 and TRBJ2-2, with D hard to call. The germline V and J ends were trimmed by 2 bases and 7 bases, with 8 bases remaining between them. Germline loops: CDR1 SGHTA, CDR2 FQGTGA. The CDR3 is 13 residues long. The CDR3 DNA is TGTGCCAGCAGCTTAGGAGCGAACGGGGAGCTGTTTTTT. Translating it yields CASSLGANGELFF.

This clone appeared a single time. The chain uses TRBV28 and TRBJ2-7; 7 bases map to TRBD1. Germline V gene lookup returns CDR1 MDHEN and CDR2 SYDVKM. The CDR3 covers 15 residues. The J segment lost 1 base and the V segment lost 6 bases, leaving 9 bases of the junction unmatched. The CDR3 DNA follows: TGTGCCAGCAGATCCCGACAGGGATGGTCCTACGAGCAGTACTTC. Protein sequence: CASRSRQGWSYEQYF.

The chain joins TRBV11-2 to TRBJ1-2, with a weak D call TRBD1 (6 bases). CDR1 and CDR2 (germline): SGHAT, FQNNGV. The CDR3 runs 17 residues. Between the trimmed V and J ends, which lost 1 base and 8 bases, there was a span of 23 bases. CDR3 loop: CASSLATGTTLYGGYTF. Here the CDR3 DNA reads TGTGCCAGCAGCTTAGCAACAGGGACCACTCTTTACGGGGGCTACACCTTC.

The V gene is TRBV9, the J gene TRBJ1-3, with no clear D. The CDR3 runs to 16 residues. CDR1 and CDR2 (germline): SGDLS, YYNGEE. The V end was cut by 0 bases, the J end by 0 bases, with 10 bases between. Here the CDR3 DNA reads TGTGCCAGCAGCGTAGTAGCGCAGGTCTCTGGAAACACCATATATTTT. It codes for CASSVVAQVSGNTIYF.

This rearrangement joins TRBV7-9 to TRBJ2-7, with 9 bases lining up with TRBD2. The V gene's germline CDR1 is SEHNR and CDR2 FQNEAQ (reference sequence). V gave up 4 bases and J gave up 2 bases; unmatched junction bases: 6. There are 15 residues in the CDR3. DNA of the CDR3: TGTGCCAGCAGCTCCTTAGCGGGAGTTCCCTACGAGCAGTACTTC. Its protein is CASSSLAGVPYEQYF.